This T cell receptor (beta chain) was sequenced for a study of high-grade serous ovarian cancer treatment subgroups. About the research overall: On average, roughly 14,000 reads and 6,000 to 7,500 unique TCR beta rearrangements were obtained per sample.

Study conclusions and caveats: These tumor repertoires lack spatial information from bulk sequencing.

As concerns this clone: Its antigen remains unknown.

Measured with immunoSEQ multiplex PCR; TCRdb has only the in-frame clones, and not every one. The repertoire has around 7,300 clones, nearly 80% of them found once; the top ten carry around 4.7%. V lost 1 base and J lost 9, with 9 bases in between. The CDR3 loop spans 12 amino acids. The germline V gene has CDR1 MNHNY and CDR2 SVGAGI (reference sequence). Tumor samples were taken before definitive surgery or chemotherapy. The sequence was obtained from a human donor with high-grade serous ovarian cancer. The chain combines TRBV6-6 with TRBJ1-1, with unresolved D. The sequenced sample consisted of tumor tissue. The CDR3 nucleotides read TGTGCCAGCAGTTACTGGGCGGATAAAGCTTTCTTT. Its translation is CASSYWADKAFF.